This T cell receptor beta chain was found in a study of T cells after yellow fever vaccination. The sample holds many counts of this clonotype. Its antigen is currently unknown. Production of TCR cDNA was by 5'RACE template switching, which also added a universal primer site and UMIs. TCRdb re-called the 5' RACE reads with MiXCR, one entry per CDR3 protein. The table has fewer than 500,000 distinct CDR3 sequences, around a sixth seen once. General study points: Booster samples showed a return of most primary-vaccination clones (approximately 95% CD4, 80% to 90% CD8). Secondary responses were weaker yet peaked faster, day 5 versus 15.

Germline values: CDR1 SGDLS, CDR2 YYNGEE. The V gene lost 2 bases and the J gene lost 1 base, with 12 bases spanning the gap. CDR3 length equals 15 residues. The TCR sequence derives from a man aged 18 to 30 who received the YFV17D yellow fever vaccine. The V gene is TRBV9, the J gene TRBJ2-5, with D possibly matching TRBD1 (6 bases). The sample here was PBMCs, taken before the yellow fever booster vaccination. This CDR3 reads CASSVTGHLQETQYF. The CDR3 DNA is TGTGCCAGCAGCGTGACAGGACATCTCCAAGAGACCCAGTACTTC.